The 29 T cell receptor beta chains presented below share a single source sample, sequenced in a study of technical replicates of blood from a few donors. Measured with immunoSEQ multiplex PCR; TCRdb has only the in-frame clones, and not every one. The table records tens of thousands of clones, 94% of them present only once. The sequenced sample consisted of T cells isolated from PBMCs. These receptors were obtained from a human donor in good health.

V is TRBV5-6 and J is TRBJ2-7, with 7 bases fitting TRBD1. Germline loops: CDR1 SGHDT, CDR2 YYEEEE. V was clipped by 2 bases and J by 4 bases; unmatched bases: 9. The CDR3 contains 15 residues. CDR3 amino acids: CASSFPGQGVYEQYF. The CDR3, as DNA: TGTGCCAGCAGCTTCCCAGGGCAGGGGGTTTACGAGCAGTACTTC.

This sequence joins TRBV28 and TRBJ2-3; TRBD2 is a possible D gene (6 bases). The germline gives CDR1 MDHEN, CDR2 SYDVKM. V shed 2 bases and J shed 0 bases, with 12 bases lying between them. The CDR3 loop spans 16 amino acids. The CDR3 DNA reads as TGTGCCAGCAGTTTACACGGGACTTCCAGCACAGATACGCAGTATTTT. Encoded protein: CASSLHGTSSTDTQYF.

This sequence joins TRBV6-5 and TRBJ2-7; perhaps TRBD1 as D (6 bases). Germline V lookup: CDR1 MNHEY, CDR2 SVGAGI. V gave up 2 bases and J gave up 0 bases, with 11 bases separating them. CDR3 size: 15 residues. CDR3 nucleotide sequence: TGTGCCAGCAGTTACCAGGGGCCACGCTCCTACGAGCAGTACTTC. Translation: CASSYQGPRSYEQYF.

The chain couples TRBV18 to TRBJ1-2, with D uncertain. CDR3 size: 14 residues. Per germline, CDR1 KGHSH and CDR2 LQKENI. The V and J ends lost 0 bases and 5 bases respectively, with 10 bases between them. CDR3 coding DNA: TGTGCCAGCTCACCACCGCCCCGAGAATATGGCTACACCTTC. Amino acids: CASSPPPREYGYTF.

V usage is TRBV5-1 and J usage is TRBJ2-5, with 8 bases lining up with TRBD1. The germline CDR1 and CDR2 sequences are SGHRS and YFSETQ. Trimming at V came to 3 bases and at J to 5 bases, leaving 18 bases not matched to a gene. The CDR3 is 18 amino acids. CDR3 DNA: TGCGCCAGCAGCTCCCCCCTGGACAGGGCTCCCCCTCGGGAGACCCAGTACTTC. Protein sequence: CASSSPLDRAPPRETQYF. Looking up the rest from reference TRBV5-1 and TRBJ2-5 gives the full variable domain: KAGVTQTPRYLIKTRGQQVTLSCSPISGHRSVSWYQQTPGQGLQFLFEYFSETQRNKGNFPGRFSGRQFSNSRSEMNVSTLELGDSALYLCASSSPLDRAPPRETQYFGPGTRLLVL.

The J gene is TRBJ2-3, the V gene TRBV5-1, with 7 bases matching TRBD1. The germline V gene has CDR1 SGHRS and CDR2 YFSETQ. This CDR3 has 18 residues. J lost 0 bases, V lost 0 bases, and 10 bases had no gene match. For the CDR3, the DNA is TGCGCCAGCAGCTTGGCTCGAAGGACAGGACGAAGCACAGATACGCAGTATTTT. The encoded protein is CASSLARRTGRSTDTQYF.

The chain links TRBV5-4 to TRBJ2-3; 9 positions agree with TRBD2. The germline V gene encodes CDR1 SGHNT and CDR2 YYREEE (reference sequence). This CDR3 contains 15 residues. V lost 4 bases and J lost 1; bases outside the gene matches: 4. This CDR3 reads CASSISGGRTDTQYF. CDR3 sequence (DNA): TGTGCCAGCAGCATTAGCGGGGGCCGCACAGATACGCAGTATTTT.

The V and J genes are TRBV7-2 and TRBJ1-5; a possible D gene is TRBD1 (5 bases). Germline CDR1 and CDR2: SGHTA and FQGNSA. The CDR3 is 17 residues long. V gave up 1 base and J gave up 3 bases, with 16 bases separating them. This CDR3 is CASSLGLGRAFNQPQHF. In DNA form, the CDR3 reads TGTGCCAGCAGCTTAGGTTTGGGCAGGGCCTTCAATCAGCCCCAGCATTTT.

This clone came up once. The chain employs TRBV5-1 and TRBJ2-3, with D possibly being TRBD2 (6 bases). Germline CDR1 is SGHRS and CDR2 is YFSETQ. The CDR3 sequence is 15 residues long. Trimming left V 0 bases short and J 0 bases short, with 8 bases between. The CDR3 coding sequence is TGCGCCAGCAGCTTGGCGGGGACTAGCACAGATACGCAGTATTTT. Translating gives CASSLAGTSTDTQYF. Full variable domain (outside the CDR3, taken from reference TRBV5-1 and TRBJ2-3): KAGVTQTPRYLIKTRGQQVTLSCSPISGHRSVSWYQQTPGQGLQFLFEYFSETQRNKGNFPGRFSGRQFSNSRSEMNVSTLELGDSALYLCASSLAGTSTDTQYFGPGTRLTVL.

The CDR3 region has the DNA TGTGCCAGTAGTGTCTCGGGCACCGGGGAGCTGTTTTTT. The encoded protein is CASSVSGTGELFF. The chain links TRBV19 to TRBJ2-2; no definite D call. V was cut by 5 bases and J by 4 bases, with 8 bases left in between. Germline V CDR1 and CDR2: LNHDA, SQIVND (reference sequence). CDR3 size: 13 residues.

The chain links TRBV7-9 to TRBJ2-5, with TRBD2 matching 16 bases. The CDR3 length is 19 residues. The V and J ends lost 4 bases and 7 bases, in that order; junction bases with no gene match: 15. CDR1 SEHNR and CDR2 FQNEAQ come from the germline V gene (reference sequence). CDR3 in amino acids: CASSSGLAGGKNTRVTQYF. In nucleotides, the CDR3 is TGTGCCAGCAGCTCGGGACTAGCGGGAGGGAAAAATACAAGAGTGACCCAGTACTTC.

V and J are TRBV5-1 and TRBJ2-1; 9 bases line up with TRBD1. V dropped 3 bases and J dropped 3; count of bases not matched to a gene: 4. This CDR3 is built from 15 residues. In germline, CDR1 is SGHRS, CDR2 YFSETQ. The DNA of the CDR3 is TGCGCCAGCAGCTCCCGGGACAGGGTCTACAATGAGCAGTTCTTC. Amino acid sequence: CASSSRDRVYNEQFF.

The rearrangement uses TRBV19 and TRBJ1-2; TRBD1 is a possible D gene (6 bases). The germline V gene has CDR1 LNHDA and CDR2 SQIVND (reference sequence). CDR3 length: 13 amino acids. Trimming stripped 3 bases from V and 5 bases from J, with 10 bases between. Written as DNA, the CDR3 is TGTGCCAGTAGTATCCCAGGGGTATATGGCTACACCTTC. Its protein is CASSIPGVYGYTF.

The gene calls are TRBV9 and TRBJ2-1, with 8 bases fitting TRBD2. Germline V gene sequence: CDR1 SGDLS, CDR2 YYNGEE. This CDR3 is built from 18 residues. V was pared by 3 bases and J by 4 bases, with 15 bases of the junction left unmatched. The CDR3 DNA is TGTGCCAGCAGCGGCACGATCTCGCGGGAGGATCCGTACAATGAGCAGTTCTTC. Amino acid sequence: CASSGTISREDPYNEQFF.

This sequence joins TRBV11-2 and TRBJ2-1; 7 positions match TRBD1. This CDR3 has 17 residues. Losses at the gene ends were 5 bases for V and 2 bases for J; bases not matched to a gene: 12. Germline V CDR1 and CDR2: SGHAT, FQNNGV. CDR3 region: CASSQTWGTDPYNEQFF. Here the CDR3 DNA reads TGTGCCAGCAGCCAAACTTGGGGGACAGATCCCTACAATGAGCAGTTCTTC.

This clone has just one count. For the CDR3, the DNA is TGTGCCAGCAGCCGCTCCGCGGGATCTGGAAACACCATATATTTT. This translates into CASSRSAGSGNTIYF. This chain links TRBV14 with TRBJ1-3; D is unresolved. V was clipped by 4 bases and J by 1 base, with 11 bases between them. The germline CDR1 and CDR2 sequences are SGHDN and FVKESK. The CDR3 has 15 amino acids.

The V and J genes are TRBV28 and TRBJ2-3; tentatively, D is TRBD1 (5 bases). The CDR3 runs to 13 residues. CDR1 and CDR2 from the germline V gene are MDHEN and SYDVKM. V lost 1 base, J lost 6 bases, and 8 bases lay in between. DNA of the CDR3: TGTGCCAGCAGTTTATTTGGGGCGGATACGCAGTATTTT. Its protein product is CASSLFGADTQYF.

The chain employs TRBV5-1 and TRBJ2-1; a possible D gene is TRBD2 (8 bases). V lost 4 bases and J lost 6, with 20 bases in between. Per the germline V gene, CDR1 is SGHRS and CDR2 is YFSETQ. The CDR3 length is 16 residues. CDR3 sequence: CASSGTAGALTNEQFF. CDR3 nucleotide sequence: TGCGCCAGCAGCGGGACAGCGGGAGCCCTTACCAATGAGCAGTTCTTC.

The rearrangement links TRBV5-1 to TRBJ1-1; possibly TRBD1 for D (5 bases). The length of the CDR3 is 13 residues. Germline V gives CDR1 SGHRS, CDR2 YFSETQ. Trimming stripped 7 bases from V and 7 bases from J, with 17 bases between. For the CDR3, the DNA is TGCGCCAGCCGGTTTATAGGAGGGGATGAAGCTTTCTTT. Residues: CASRFIGGDEAFF.

The chain is built from TRBV5-6 and TRBJ2-5; TRBD1 might be the D (5 bases). Trimming took off 0 bases at V and 1 base at J, with 10 bases between the two ends. The CDR3 runs to 15 residues. Germline values: CDR1 SGHDT, CDR2 YYEEEE. For the CDR3, the DNA is TGTGCCAGCAGCTTGGCCGCAGGGCTCCAAGAGACCCAGTACTTC. Amino acid sequence: CASSLAAGLQETQYF.

The rearrangement links TRBV10-3 to TRBJ2-1, with 11 bases that match TRBD2. The trim removed 0 bases at V and 10 bases at J, leaving 5 bases unmatched. Germline-derived CDR1 and CDR2 are ENHRY and SYGVKD. CDR3 size: 15 residues. CDR3 protein: CAISESTSGGGEQFF. CDR3 coding DNA: TGTGCCATCAGTGAGTCAACTAGCGGGGGCGGGGAGCAGTTCTTC.

The V gene is TRBV28, the J gene TRBJ2-5; D possibly corresponds to TRBD1 (6 bases). This CDR3 contains 15 residues. Germline V gives CDR1 MDHEN, CDR2 SYDVKM. V dropped 6 bases and J dropped 5 bases, with 19 bases sitting between them. For the CDR3, the DNA is TGTGCCAGCAGGTCTGACAGGCGCCTCGGTGAGACCCAGTACTTC. The encoded protein is CASRSDRRLGETQYF.

This rearrangement joins TRBV30 to TRBJ1-3; TRBD1 agrees at 9 bases. Trimming cost V 0 bases and J 1 base; bases outside gene matches: 4. This CDR3 contains 16 residues. Germline values: CDR1 GTSNPN, CDR2 SVGIG (reference sequence). The CDR3 here is CAWSVGGTGSGNTIYF. In DNA, the CDR3 is TGTGCCTGGAGTGTAGGAGGGACAGGGTCTGGAAACACCATATATTTT.

The chain recombines TRBV7-8 with TRBJ2-3, with 9 bases fitting TRBD2. Germline values: CDR1 SGHVS, CDR2 FQNEAQ. The trim removed 5 bases at V and 0 bases at J, leaving 6 bases unmatched. There are 16 residues in the CDR3. The CDR3 loop reads CASSKTGLASTDTQYF. CDR3 nucleotides: TGTGCCAGCAGCAAAACGGGACTAGCAAGCACAGATACGCAGTATTTT.

This chain connects TRBV28 to TRBJ2-7; maybe TRBD2 (5 bases). In germline, CDR1 is MDHEN, CDR2 SYDVKM. This CDR3 region has 16 residues. V was clipped by 6 bases and J by 0 bases, with 18 bases between them. The CDR3 bases are TGTGCCAGCAGGCCCCCAGGAGGACCTAGCTCCTACGAGCAGTACTTC. Its translation is CASRPPGGPSSYEQYF. The variable domain in full, with the rest retrieved from reference TRBV28 and TRBJ2-7, is DVKVTQSSRYLVKRTGEKVFLECVQDMDHENMFWYRQDPGLGLRLIYFSYDVKMKEKGDIPEGYSVSREKKERFSLILESASTNQTSMYLCASRPPGGPSSYEQYFGPGTRLTVT.

The chain carries TRBV4-1 and TRBJ1-3, with D perhaps TRBD1 (6 bases). CDR3 length: 13 amino acids. Germline V lookup: CDR1 MGHRA, CDR2 YSYEKL. V lost 6 bases and J lost 4, with 10 bases in between. CDR3 residues: CASSRDRGNTIYF. CDR3 coding DNA: TGCGCCAGCAGTCGAGACAGGGGAAACACCATATATTTT.

The chain combines TRBV28 with TRBJ2-7; weak D call: TRBD2 (5 bases). CDR1 and CDR2 (germline): MDHEN, SYDVKM. V lost 4 bases to trimming and J lost 7 bases, with 17 bases between them. The CDR3 spans 14 residues. In nucleotides, the CDR3 is TGTGCCAGCAGTTCGGGCCAGCCTGGGGAGGAGCAGTACTTC. This translates into CASSSGQPGEEQYF.

The V call is TRBV7-6, the J call TRBJ2-1; 13 bases align to TRBD2. V lost 2 bases, J lost 0 bases, and 7 bases stayed unmatched. Germline CDR1 SGHVS, CDR2 FNYEAQ. The CDR3 length is 19 residues. The CDR3 nucleotides are TGTGCCAGCAGCTTAAGCTCGACTAGCGGGGGGAGCTCCTACAATGAGCAGTTCTTC. Its protein is CASSLSSTSGGSSYNEQFF. Together with reference TRBV7-6 and TRBJ2-1, the CDR3 gives the full variable domain: GAGVSQSPRYKVTKRGQDVALRCDPISGHVSLYWYRQALGQGPEFLTYFNYEAQQDKSGLPNDRFSAERPEGSISTLTIQRTEQRDSAMYRCASSLSSTSGGSSYNEQFFGPGTRLTVL.

V gene TRBV18 combines with J gene TRBJ1-6, with D tentatively TRBD1 (6 bases). Trimming took off 6 bases at V and 10 bases at J, with 19 bases between the two ends. Germline values: CDR1 KGHSH, CDR2 LQKENI. The CDR3 spans 15 residues. CDR3 residues: CASSPKQGRRSPLHF. The CDR3 region has the DNA TGTGCCAGCTCGCCGAAACAGGGTCGACGCTCACCCCTCCACTTT.